This entry lists 23 T cell receptor beta chains sequenced from one sample in a study of cytomegalovirus exposure and HLA in healthy donors. Produced via immunoSEQ multiplex PCR; TCRdb's table is partial and in-frame only. Among about 150,000 clones, roughly 87% were seen once, and the ten largest hold 4.5%. Sample: PBMCs. The receptors were gathered from a man between 18 and 29 years old in good health and CMV-seropositive.

This chain joins TRBV6-1 and TRBJ1-3, with D possibly TRBD1 on 6 matching bases. Germline V lookup: CDR1 MNHNS, CDR2 SASEGT. The CDR3 totals 15 residues. The V gene lost 7 bases and the J gene lost 0 bases, with 13 bases spanning the gap. The chain's CDR3 is CASISGTNSGNTIYF. DNA of the CDR3: TGTGCCAGCATTTCGGGGACAAACTCTGGAAACACCATATATTTT.

The chain links TRBV7-2 to TRBJ2-5; 8 bases line up with TRBD1. Trimming cost V 1 base and J 4 bases; bases outside gene matches: 5. Germline V gene lookup returns CDR1 SGHTA and CDR2 FQGNSA. This CDR3 is 15 amino acids long. The CDR3 loop is CASSLGGTGIETQYF. For the CDR3, the DNA is TGTGCCAGCAGCTTAGGAGGGACAGGTATAGAGACCCAGTACTTC.

This rearrangement joins TRBV6-5 to TRBJ1-1; D is ambiguous. V was shortened by 6 bases and J by 4 bases, with 12 bases between the two germline ends. Per germline, CDR1 MNHEY and CDR2 SVGAGI. This CDR3 is 13 amino acids long. The CDR3 loop is CASSLVVSTEAFF. DNA for the CDR3: TGTGCCAGCAGCCTAGTTGTAAGCACTGAAGCTTTCTTT.

This clone appeared a single time. Germline is not matched at one junction end, which may reflect a read error. The sample carries other DNA sequences with the same CDR3. The rearrangement joins TRBV6-1 to TRBJ1-5, with 12 bases that match TRBD1. From germline, CDR1 is MNHNS and CDR2 SASEGT. This CDR3 contains 17 residues. In DNA form, the CDR3 reads TGTGCCAGCAGTGCCCGGGACAGGGGGCGAATAGGACAGCCTCAGCATTTT. Protein: CASSARDRGRIGQPQHF.

V and J are TRBV6-6 and TRBJ1-1; possibly TRBD1 for D (6 bases). This CDR3 region has 15 residues. Deletions cut 2 bases from V and 4 bases from J, with 14 bases between. CDR1 and CDR2 from the germline V gene are MNHNY and SVGAGI (reference sequence). In nucleotides, the CDR3 is TGTGCCAGCAGTTACGAGGGGGGGGCAGTCACTGAAGCTTTCTTT. It encodes CASSYEGGAVTEAFF.

The chain combines TRBV7-9 with TRBJ1-3; no clear D gene. CDR1 is SEHNR, CDR2 FQNEAQ, per germline (reference sequence). CDR3 length equals 14 residues. Trimming removed 5 bases at V and 0 bases at J, with 8 bases between. CDR3 nucleotides: TGTGCCAGCAGCGCCGGGAGCTCTGGAAACACCATATATTTT. Its protein is CASSAGSSGNTIYF.

The rearrangement joins TRBV6-6 to TRBJ1-6; D is undetermined. Between the trimmed V and J ends, which lost 2 bases and 10 bases, there was a span of 18 bases. The CDR3 length is 16 residues. Germline assignment: CDR1 MNHNY and CDR2 SVGAGI (reference sequence). The CDR3 sequence is CASSYPPSTGSSPLHF. In DNA, the CDR3 is TGTGCCAGCAGTTACCCTCCCTCGACTGGTAGCTCACCCCTCCACTTT.

The chain employs TRBV18 and TRBJ1-3; the D is unclear. Germline V CDR1 and CDR2: KGHSH, LQKENI. Trimming left V 3 bases short and J 7 bases short, with 16 bases between. The CDR3 sequence is 15 residues long. CDR3: CASSPSGLRENTIYF. CDR3 bases: TGTGCCAGCTCACCCTCGGGCCTCCGGGAGAACACCATATATTTT.

This sequence joins TRBV29-1 and TRBJ2-1; D remains ambiguous. V lost 7 bases, J lost 0 bases, and 7 bases lay in between. The CDR3 runs to 12 residues. Germline CDR1 and CDR2: SQVTM and ANQGSEA. The CDR3 coding sequence is TGCAGCGGCGCCGGCTCCTACAATGAGCAGTTCTTC. This encodes CSGAGSYNEQFF.

V usage is TRBV6-6 and J usage is TRBJ1-1, with TRBD1 identical over 8 bases. The CDR3 totals 12 residues. V gave up 4 bases and J gave up 9 bases; unmatched junction bases: 4. In germline, CDR1 is MNHNY, CDR2 SVGAGI (reference sequence). The DNA for the CDR3 is TGTGCCAGCAGTTCAGGACAGGGTAAAGCTTTCTTT. This codes for CASSSGQGKAFF.

This rearrangement joins TRBV11-1 to TRBJ2-5; D remains unclear. Germline lookup yields CDR1 SGHAT and CDR2 FQDESV (reference sequence). The CDR3 is 11 amino acids. V was pared by 5 bases and J by 4 bases, with 5 bases between. The CDR3 protein is CASSIRETQYF. The CDR3 nucleotides read TGTGCCAGCAGCATTCGAGAGACCCAGTACTTC.

The CDR3 loop reads CASSSWTGGDLDTQYF. The CDR3 coding sequence is TGTGCCAGCAGTTCCTGGACAGGGGGCGATCTAGATACGCAGTATTTT. The chain couples TRBV27 to TRBJ2-3, with TRBD1 matching 11 bases. Germline-derived CDR1 and CDR2 are MNHEY and SMNVEV (reference sequence). This CDR3 contains 16 residues. The ends lost 4 bases at V and 5 bases at J; junction bases unmatched: 8.

The genes are TRBV25-1 and TRBJ2-7, with a tentative D call TRBD1 (6 bases). Between the trimmed V and J ends, which lost 1 base and 3 bases, there was a span of 13 bases. Germline V lookup: CDR1 MGHDK, CDR2 SYGVNS. The CDR3 has 15 amino acids. CDR3 sequence (DNA): TGTGCCAGCAGTGAATTCGCAGGGGCGAACTACGAGCAGTACTTC. Translation: CASSEFAGANYEQYF.

This rearrangement joins TRBV6-5 to TRBJ1-5; 9 nucleotides align to TRBD1. The CDR3 runs 14 residues. In germline, CDR1 is MNHEY, CDR2 SVGAGI. After removal of 6 bases from V and 9 bases from J, the junction contained 9 bases not matched to a gene. The CDR3 region is CASRSDRGVGPQHF. The CDR3 nucleotides read TGTGCCAGCAGATCGGACAGGGGAGTTGGGCCCCAGCATTTT.

This clone has only one observation. The chain uses TRBV6-1 and TRBJ1-1; D unclear. The CDR3 length is 15 residues. From germline, CDR1 is MNHNS and CDR2 SASEGT. Between the trimmed V and J ends, which lost 3 bases and 0 bases, there was a span of 11 bases. In nucleotides, the CDR3 is TGTGCCAGCAGTGATAGCGCAGGCATGAACACTGAAGCTTTCTTT. Translated, it gives CASSDSAGMNTEAFF.

The chain carries TRBV11-2 and TRBJ1-1; D is uncertain. The ends were cut back, 6 bases at V and 4 bases at J, with 12 bases in the middle. The germline V gene has CDR1 SGHAT and CDR2 FQNNGV. The CDR3 sequence is 13 residues long. The CDR3 nucleotides read TGTGCCAGCAGGAGGTGGGGAGGCACTGAAGCTTTCTTT. Encoded protein: CASRRWGGTEAFF.

V and J are TRBV5-4 and TRBJ2-1; possible D gene TRBD1, 8 bases. Trimming took 3 bases from V and 6 from J, leaving 22 bases between them. CDR1 SGHNT and CDR2 YYREEE come from the germline V gene (reference sequence). The CDR3 is 17 residues long. CDR3 in DNA: TGTGCCAGCAGCTCGGTGGGGGGGACAGGCCAACTCAATGAGCAGTTCTTC. Its translation is CASSSVGGTGQLNEQFF.

The chain combines TRBV15 with TRBJ2-6; D gene uncertain. Trimming removed 0 bases at V and 0 bases at J, with 9 bases between. CDR3 length: 17 amino acids. Germline loops: CDR1 LNHNV, CDR2 YYDKDF (reference sequence). The CDR3 loop is CATSRDLVRSGANVLTF. DNA of the CDR3: TGTGCCACCAGCAGAGATCTTGTGCGCTCTGGGGCCAACGTCCTGACTTTC. Looking up the rest from reference TRBV15 and TRBJ2-6 gives the full variable domain: DAMVIQNPRYQVTQFGKPVTLSCSQTLNHNVMYWYQQKSSQAPKLLFHYYDKDFNNEADTPDNFQSRRPNTSFCFLDIRSPGLGDTAMYLCATSRDLVRSGANVLTFGAGSRLTVL.

V gene TRBV5-1 combines with J gene TRBJ2-7; 8 bases match TRBD1. J gave up 4 bases and V 4 bases, and 7 bases lay outside the gene matches. The germline V gene has CDR1 SGHRS and CDR2 YFSETQ. There are 14 residues in the CDR3. The CDR3 DNA follows: TGCGCCAGCAGCCACGGACAGGGTAGATACGAGCAGTACTTC. It yields the protein CASSHGQGRYEQYF. Based on the CDR3 plus reference TRBV5-1 and TRBJ2-7, the full variable domain is KAGVTQTPRYLIKTRGQQVTLSCSPISGHRSVSWYQQTPGQGLQFLFEYFSETQRNKGNFPGRFSGRQFSNSRSEMNVSTLELGDSALYLCASSHGQGRYEQYFGPGTRLTVT.

V and J are TRBV5-1 and TRBJ2-7; possibly TRBD1 for D (5 bases). The CDR3 covers 11 residues. CDR1 is SGHRS, CDR2 YFSETQ, per germline. Trimming shortened V by 3 bases and J by 7 bases, and 8 bases separated the two germline ends. The CDR3 sequence: CASSSGWEQYF. DNA of the CDR3: TGCGCCAGCAGCTCAGGGTGGGAGCAGTACTTC.

The chain is built from TRBV10-3 and TRBJ2-1, with 16 bases that match TRBD2. Trimming took 8 bases from V and 5 from J; bases not matched to a gene: 6. The CDR3 loop spans 16 amino acids. CDR1 and CDR2 from the germline V gene are ENHRY and SYGVKD. The CDR3 spells CAISPGLAGGDNEQFF. The CDR3 region has the DNA TGTGCCATCTCTCCGGGACTAGCGGGAGGGGACAATGAGCAGTTCTTC.

The gene calls are TRBV6-1 and TRBJ1-4; TRBD1 agrees at 9 bases. V trimming: 6 bases; J trimming: 5 bases; junction bases outside the gene matches: 7. This CDR3 contains 15 residues. Germline loops: CDR1 MNHNS, CDR2 SASEGT. The CDR3 sequence: CASRPDRGKNEKLFF. The CDR3 DNA sequence: TGTGCCAGCAGACCTGACAGGGGGAAAAATGAAAAACTGTTTTTT.

This clone was detected only once. The chain recombines TRBV6-6 with TRBJ2-3, with D uncertain. V was shortened by 2 bases and J by 0 bases, with 9 bases between the two germline ends. The CDR3 contains 15 residues. Germline loops: CDR1 MNHNY, CDR2 SVGAGI (reference sequence). CDR3 bases: TGTGCCAGCAGTTACGCGCAAGCGAGCACAGATACGCAGTATTTT. Encoded protein: CASSYAQASTDTQYF.